This T cell receptor (beta chain) was sequenced for a study of CD8 T cells in ankylosing spondylitis. Regarding the study as a whole: CD8+ disease-linked clones were present at relatively low frequencies in blood. A TCR beta motif of fewer than 10 highly homologous variants seemed to mark ankylosing spondylitis blood. Previous work reported some of these motif variants in the synovial fluid and blood of reactive arthritis.

With regard to this clonotype: As yet, its antigen is unknown.

This CDR3 has 12 residues. Trimming left V 5 bases short and J 6 bases short, with 9 bases between. Quantitative molecular-barcoded 5'-RACE generated the TCR beta libraries. From the 5' RACE reads, TCRdb called clonotypes with MiXCR, one entry per CDR3 protein. The table has approximately 110,000 distinct CDR3 sequences, more than 20% seen once. The chain combines TRBV12-3 or TRBV12-4 with TRBJ2-3; no reliable D call. The sequenced sample consisted of synovial fluid, either unsorted or a sorted T cell fraction (not recorded which). This clonotype was obtained from a male donor with ankylosing spondylitis. CDR3 in DNA: TGTGCCAGCAGTCCTGGTTTCGATACGCAGTATTTT. It codes for CASSPGFDTQYF.